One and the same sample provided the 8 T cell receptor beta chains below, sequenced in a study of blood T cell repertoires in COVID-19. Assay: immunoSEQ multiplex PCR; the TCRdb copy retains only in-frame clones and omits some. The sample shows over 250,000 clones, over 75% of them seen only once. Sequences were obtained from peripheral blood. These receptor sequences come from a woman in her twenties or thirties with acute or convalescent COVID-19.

The CDR3 region has the DNA TGTGCCAGTTCACTAGCTAGCACAGATACGCAGTATTTT. This encodes CASSLASTDTQYF. The V gene is TRBV6-4, the J gene TRBJ2-3; a possible D gene is TRBD2 (6 bases). Germline V gene data show CDR1 as MRHNA and CDR2 as SNTAGT. The CDR3 covers 13 residues. Between the trimmed V and J ends, which lost 9 bases and 0 bases, there was a span of 10 bases.

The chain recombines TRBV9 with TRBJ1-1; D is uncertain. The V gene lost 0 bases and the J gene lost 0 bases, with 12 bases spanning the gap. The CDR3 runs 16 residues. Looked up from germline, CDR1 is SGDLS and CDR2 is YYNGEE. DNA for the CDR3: TGTGCCAGCAGCGTAGGCCCAACGGGAGTGAACACTGAAGCTTTCTTT. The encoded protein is CASSVGPTGVNTEAFF.

This CDR3 is CASSFGVKETQYF. The DNA of the CDR3 is TGTGCCAGCAGTTTCGGGGTGAAAGAGACCCAGTACTTC. The J gene is TRBJ2-5, the V gene TRBV12-3 or TRBV12-4; a weak D match, TRBD2 (5 bases). The CDR3 spans 13 residues. The ends were cut back, 3 bases at V and 3 bases at J, with 8 bases in the middle.

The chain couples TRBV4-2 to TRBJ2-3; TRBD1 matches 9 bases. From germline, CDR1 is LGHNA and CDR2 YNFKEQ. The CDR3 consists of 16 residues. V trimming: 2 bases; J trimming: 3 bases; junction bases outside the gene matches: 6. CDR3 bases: TGTGCCAGCAGCCAAACTACAGGGGGCGGTACAGATACGCAGTATTTT. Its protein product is CASSQTTGGGTDTQYF.

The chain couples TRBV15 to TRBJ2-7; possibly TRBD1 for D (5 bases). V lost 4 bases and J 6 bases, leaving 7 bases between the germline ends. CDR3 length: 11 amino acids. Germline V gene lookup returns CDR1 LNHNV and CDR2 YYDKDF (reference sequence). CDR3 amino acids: CATSTRGEQYF. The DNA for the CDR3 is TGTGCCACCAGCACAAGGGGCGAGCAGTACTTC.

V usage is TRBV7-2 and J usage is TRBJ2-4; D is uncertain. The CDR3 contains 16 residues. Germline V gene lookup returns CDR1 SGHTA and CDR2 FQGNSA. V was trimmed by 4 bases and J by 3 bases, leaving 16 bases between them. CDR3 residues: CASSSLHSAVKNIQYF. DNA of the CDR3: TGTGCCAGCAGCTCTCTTCATTCGGCGGTCAAAAACATTCAGTACTTC.

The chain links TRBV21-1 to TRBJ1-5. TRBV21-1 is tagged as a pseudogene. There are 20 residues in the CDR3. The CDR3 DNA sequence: TGTGCCAGCAGCAGGACTGGGATGATAAAGAAAATTCTTAGCAATCAGCCCCAGCATTTT. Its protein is CASSRTGMIKKILSNQPQHF.

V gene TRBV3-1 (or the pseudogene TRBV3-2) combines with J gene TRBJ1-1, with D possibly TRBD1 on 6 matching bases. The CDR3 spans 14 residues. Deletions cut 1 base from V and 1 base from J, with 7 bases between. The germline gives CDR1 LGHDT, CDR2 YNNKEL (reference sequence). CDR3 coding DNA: TGTGCCAGCAGCCAAGGGACAGCGAACACTGAAGCTTTCTTT. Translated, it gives CASSQGTANTEAFF.